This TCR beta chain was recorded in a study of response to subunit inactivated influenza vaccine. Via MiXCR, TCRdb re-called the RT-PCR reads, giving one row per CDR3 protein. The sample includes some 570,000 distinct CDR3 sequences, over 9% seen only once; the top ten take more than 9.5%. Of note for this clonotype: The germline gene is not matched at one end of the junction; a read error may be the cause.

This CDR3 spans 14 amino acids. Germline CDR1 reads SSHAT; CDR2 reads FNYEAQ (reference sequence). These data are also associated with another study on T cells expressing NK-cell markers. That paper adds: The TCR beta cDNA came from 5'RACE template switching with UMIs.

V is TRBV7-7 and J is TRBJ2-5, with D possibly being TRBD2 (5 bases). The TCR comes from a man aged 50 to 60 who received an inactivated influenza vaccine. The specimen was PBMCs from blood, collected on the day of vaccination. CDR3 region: CASSPSDGKGTQYF. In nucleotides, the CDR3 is TGTGCTAGCAGCCCCTCGGACGGGAAAGGGACCCAGTACTTC.